This record concerns one TCR beta chain sequence. The assay was immunoSEQ multiplex PCR, and TCRdb's table has in-frame clones only and misses some. The sample lists fewer than 400,000 clones; roughly 89% were seen once. Per the germline V gene, CDR1 is LNHNV and CDR2 is YYDKDF (reference sequence). V lost 0 bases to trimming and J lost 8 bases, with 19 bases between them. The CDR3 extends over 16 amino acids. The data derive from a study of cytomegalovirus exposure and HLA in healthy donors. The chain has TRBV15 and TRBJ1-1; D not resolved. The source is a woman aged 18-29 years in good health and CMV-seronegative. The sample was PBMCs. Here the CDR3 reads CATSRDQPPTGSEAFF. The CDR3 DNA sequence: TGTGCCACCAGCAGAGACCAACCTCCCACGGGGTCCGAAGCTTTCTTT.